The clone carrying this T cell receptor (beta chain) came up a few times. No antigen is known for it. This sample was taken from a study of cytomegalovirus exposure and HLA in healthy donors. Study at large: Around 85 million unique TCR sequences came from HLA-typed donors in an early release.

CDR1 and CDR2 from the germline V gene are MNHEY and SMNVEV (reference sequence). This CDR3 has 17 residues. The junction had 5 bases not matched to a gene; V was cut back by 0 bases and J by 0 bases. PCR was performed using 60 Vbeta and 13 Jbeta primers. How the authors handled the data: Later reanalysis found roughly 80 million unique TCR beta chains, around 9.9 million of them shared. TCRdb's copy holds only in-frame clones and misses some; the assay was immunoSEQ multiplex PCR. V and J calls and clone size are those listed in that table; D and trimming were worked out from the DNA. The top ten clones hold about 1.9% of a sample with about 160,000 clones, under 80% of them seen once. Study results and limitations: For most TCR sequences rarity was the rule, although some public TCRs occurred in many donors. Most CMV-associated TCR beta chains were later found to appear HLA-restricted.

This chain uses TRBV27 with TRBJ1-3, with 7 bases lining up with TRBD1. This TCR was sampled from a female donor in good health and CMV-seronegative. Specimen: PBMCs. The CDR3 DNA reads TGTGCCAGCAGTTTATCACACAGGGGTCTCTCTGGAAACACCATATATTTT. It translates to CASSLSHRGLSGNTIYF.